A selection of T cell receptor beta chains follows, all from one sample in a study of cytomegalovirus exposure and HLA in healthy donors. Produced via immunoSEQ multiplex PCR; TCRdb's table is partial and in-frame only. The sample carries around 250,000 clones, around 81% recorded once. The sample was PBMCs. All receptors derive from a woman aged 55-75 years in good health and CMV-seropositive. Each CDR3 is given with its conserved first and last residue. A D gene is named only where the DNA matches it firmly. Clone size is shown for a subset of rows, as once, few, many or a class of expanded clone.

14	TRBJ2-7	-	TRBV28	few	CASSFRRGSYEQYF	TGTGCCAGCAGTTTCCGCAGGGGCTCCTACGAGCAGTACTTC
14	TRBJ2-3	-	TRBV9	-	CAKCLGWTGDTQYF	TGTGCCAAATGCCTGGGATGGACTGGGGATACGCAGTATTTT
11	TRBJ1-1	-	TRBV11-2	-	CASIGGERAFF	TGTGCCAGCATCGGCGGGGAGAGGGCTTTCTTT
13	TRBJ1-5	-	TRBV28	-	CAVDRGFGQPQHF	TGTGCCGTCGACCGGGGGTTCGGTCAGCCCCAGCATTTT
13	TRBJ2-7	-	TRBV7-9	once	CASSDASSYEQYF	TGTGCCAGCAGCGACGCTAGCTCCTACGAGCAGTACTTC
16	TRBJ2-2	TRBD2	TRBV5-1	-	CASSLGLAAYGGELFF	TGCGCCAGCAGCTTGGGACTAGCGGCCTACGGCGGGGAGCTGTTTTTT
13	TRBJ1-1	-	TRBV9	-	CASSVAGNTEAFF	TGTGCCAGCAGCGTCGCAGGGAACACTGAAGCTTTCTTT
12	TRBJ2-1	-	TRBV2	once	CASRPPSDEQFF	TGTGCCAGCAGGCCGCCTAGCGATGAGCAGTTCTTC
13	TRBJ2-7	-	TRBV30	-	CAWISESDYEQYF	TGTGCCTGGATATCAGAGTCGGACTACGAGCAGTACTTC
15	TRBJ2-7	-	TRBV11-2	few	CASRHPFGVTYEQYF	TGTGCCAGCAGGCACCCCTTCGGGGTTACCTACGAGCAGTACTTC
14	TRBJ1-1	-	TRBV19	-	CASSIRRMNTEAFF	TGTGCCAGTAGTATACGGCGGATGAACACTGAAGCTTTCTTT
15	TRBJ2-1	TRBD2	TRBV29-1	-	CSVDSRGRVYNEQFF	TGCAGCGTTGACAGTCGCGGGAGGGTCTACAATGAGCAGTTCTTC
20	TRBJ1-3	-	TRBV6-1	-	CASSEARGQFRFTRGNTIYF	TGTGCCAGCAGTGAAGCGCGGGGGCAGTTCCGGTTCACTCGTGGAAACACCATATATTTT
15	TRBJ2-7	-	TRBV9	few	CASSVGASDPYEQYF	TGTGCCAGCAGCGTAGGGGCGTCCGACCCCTACGAGCAGTACTTC
14	TRBJ1-1	-	TRBV12-5	-	CASGGEVGNTEAFF	TGTGCTAGTGGGGGGGAGGTAGGAAACACTGAAGCTTTCTTT
11	TRBJ2-7	-	TRBV29-1	once	CSVGRGDEQYF	TGCAGCGTTGGCCGTGGAGACGAGCAGTACTTC
15	TRBJ2-5	TRBD1	TRBV18	-	CASSPSGQGRETQYF	TGTGCCAGCTCACCATCGGGACAGGGCAGAGAGACCCAGTACTTC
15	TRBJ2-3	TRBD2	TRBV6-5	-	CASSYGAGVEDTQYF	TGTGCCAGCAGTTATGGGGCGGGAGTCGAGGATACGCAGTATTTT
16	TRBJ2-1	TRBD2	TRBV19	few	CASSMMSGRAWNEQFF	TGTGCCAGTAGTATGATGAGCGGGAGGGCCTGGAATGAGCAGTTCTTC
16	TRBJ2-1	-	TRBV5-6	many	CASSLGRGGSYNEQFF	TGTGCCAGCAGCCTCGGCAGGGGCGGATCCTACAATGAGCAGTTCTTC
17	TRBJ1-3	-	TRBV25-1	-	CASSGMSQGLSGNTIYF	TGTGCCAGCAGTGGTATGAGTCAGGGGCTTTCTGGAAACACCATATATTTT